Below, 8 T cell receptor beta chains from the same sample are listed, as sequenced in a study of T cells in Graves' hyperthyroidism and ophthalmopathy. TCR beta CDR3 region amplification was performed from RNA transcripts. The HTBI primer set drove a first-round RT-PCR of the TCR CDR3. Each CDR3 protein is one row after TCRdb ran MiXCR on the multiplex PCR reads. This table has 550,000 to 650,000 distinct CDR3 sequences, around 13% appearing once. The sequenced sample was blood. All receptors derive from a woman aged 25 to 39 with Graves' hyperthyroidism that later progressed to Graves' ophthalmopathy.

Many counts were recorded for this clonotype. The CDR3 DNA is TGTGCCAGCAGCTTGGTGGGACAGATGAACACTGAAGCTTTCTTT. Translating gives CASSLVGQMNTEAFF. This rearrangement joins TRBV5-5 to TRBJ1-1, with TRBD1 matching 7 bases. Losses at the gene ends were 0 bases for V and 0 bases for J; bases not matched to a gene: 2. The CDR3 has 15 residues. Germline V gene sequence: CDR1 SGHKS, CDR2 YYEKEE (reference sequence).

This clonotype came up many times. This chain uses TRBV27 with TRBJ2-7, with D maybe TRBD1 (6 bases). The CDR3 has 12 amino acids. Germline lookup yields CDR1 MNHEY and CDR2 SMNVEV (reference sequence). Trimming stripped 2 bases from V and 8 bases from J, with 10 bases between. The CDR3 sequence is CASSLVQGQQYF. The DNA of the CDR3 is TGTGCCAGCAGTTTAGTACAGGGCCAGCAGTACTTC.

This clonotype was recorded a few times. V is TRBV7-2 and J is TRBJ2-1; the match to TRBD2 covers 7 bases. Per the germline V gene, CDR1 is SGHTA and CDR2 is FQGNSA. The CDR3 totals 15 residues. Trimming took 5 bases from V and 12 from J; bases not matched to a gene: 16. CDR3 residues: CASSPYPSGQRGQFF. CDR3 in DNA: TGTGCCAGCAGCCCCTACCCTAGCGGCCAAAGGGGGCAGTTCTTC.

This clonotype showed up many times. The chain joins TRBV7-9 to TRBJ2-1; the D is unclear. Trimming removed 3 bases at V and 8 bases at J, with 11 bases between. This CDR3 spans 13 amino acids. The germline V gene has CDR1 SEHNR and CDR2 FQNEAQ (reference sequence). The CDR3 reads CASSFKVIDEQFF. DNA for the CDR3: TGTGCCAGCAGCTTCAAGGTGATCGATGAGCAGTTCTTC.

This clonotype was recorded many times. The rearrangement uses TRBV2 and TRBJ1-2; 7 bases are shared with TRBD1. The CDR3 has 13 residues. Germline lookup yields CDR1 SNHLY and CDR2 FYNNEI. V lost 4 bases, J lost 4 bases, and 3 bases stayed unmatched. The CDR3 region is CASSVAGGYGYTF. The CDR3 DNA is TGTGCCAGCAGTGTAGCAGGGGGCTATGGCTACACCTTC.

V is TRBV19 and J is TRBJ2-2, with a possible D match to TRBD2 (5 bases). Trimming removed 5 bases from V and 1 base from J, with 14 bases in between. Looked up from germline, CDR1 is LNHDA and CDR2 is SQIVND (reference sequence). The CDR3 totals 16 residues. The CDR3 DNA reads as TGTGCCAGTAGTCCTCGACGGGGAGTGAACACCGGGGAGCTGTTTTTT. Translated, it gives CASSPRRGVNTGELFF. The complete variable domain, with remaining parts taken from reference TRBV19 and TRBJ2-2, reads DGGITQSPKYLFRKEGQNVTLSCEQNLNHDAMYWYRQDPGQGLRLIYYSQIVNDFQKGDIAEGYSVSREKKESFPLTVTSAQKNPTAFYLCASSPRRGVNTGELFFGEGSRLTVL.

On this clonotype itself: A much larger clone differs by one base, so this may be a read error. This sequence joins TRBV28 and TRBJ2-7, with 9 bases fitting TRBD1. With 6 bases clipped from V and 3 bases from J, the junction kept 12 bases outside the gene matches. This CDR3 has 16 amino acids. From germline, CDR1 is MDHEN and CDR2 SYDVKM. The CDR3 loop is CASRPPTGGAIYEQYF. The CDR3 DNA reads as TGTGCCAGCAGACCTCCGACAGGGGGGGCGATCTACGAGCAGTACTTC.

This clonotype was detected ten times or more. The rearrangement links TRBV9 to TRBJ2-1; 8 positions agree with TRBD2. The germline gives CDR1 SGDLS, CDR2 YYNGEE. This CDR3 region has 15 residues. V trimming: 0 bases; J trimming: 7 bases; junction bases outside the gene matches: 6. The CDR3 DNA follows: TGTGCCAGCAGCGTAGGGAGCGGGAGTTTTAATGAGCAGTTCTTC. This encodes CASSVGSGSFNEQFF.